What follows are 20 T cell receptor beta chains derived from one specimen sequenced in a study of T cells after yellow fever vaccination. TCRdb redid the calling of the 5' RACE reads with MiXCR, one entry per CDR3 protein. The table includes about 350,000 distinct CDR3 sequences, 4.1% detected once. The source was PBMCs, collected 5 days after the yellow fever booster vaccination. The source is a man younger than 35 who received the YFV17D yellow fever vaccine.

This sequence joins TRBV6-6 and TRBJ1-1; D gene ambiguous. The V end lost 5 bases, the J end lost 1 base, and 11 bases lay between the germline ends. Germline V gives CDR1 MNHNY, CDR2 SVGAGI (reference sequence). The CDR3 covers 14 residues. The CDR3: CASSPYDRNTEAFF. CDR3 DNA: TGTGCCAGCAGTCCCTATGACCGGAACACTGAAGCTTTCTTT.

In regard to this clonotype: This could be a read error, since a much larger clone is one nucleotide away. The chain combines TRBV20-1 with TRBJ2-1; D is unresolved. The end of the DNA aligns better with TRBJ2-7, so the J call may be wrong. In germline, CDR1 is DFQATT, CDR2 SNEGSKA (reference sequence). This CDR3 has 11 amino acids. CDR3 bases: TGCAGTGCTAGGCCGGTCAATGAGCAGTACTTC. Translating gives CSARPVNEQYF.

This clonotype came up many times. V usage is TRBV15 and J usage is TRBJ2-7; either TRBD1 or TRBD2 may fit D (5 bases each). CDR3 size: 13 residues. The germline gives CDR1 LNHNV, CDR2 YYDKDF (reference sequence). Deletions cut 4 bases from V and 5 bases from J, with 12 bases between. The CDR3 DNA is TGTGCCACCAGCACGGGGCAATCGGACGAGCAGTACTTC. Encoded protein: CATSTGQSDEQYF.

This sequence joins TRBV28 and TRBJ1-1; D unresolved. From germline, CDR1 is MDHEN and CDR2 SYDVKM. The CDR3 runs 13 residues. The V end lost 8 bases, the J end lost 0 bases, and 10 bases lay between the germline ends. CDR3 amino acids: CASLGTLNTEAFF. The CDR3 nucleotides are TGTGCCAGCTTGGGAACGTTGAACACTGAAGCTTTCTTT. The whole variable domain, remainder taken from reference TRBV28 and TRBJ1-1, is DVKVTQSSRYLVKRTGEKVFLECVQDMDHENMFWYRQDPGLGLRLIYFSYDVKMKEKGDIPEGYSVSREKKERFSLILESASTNQTSMYLCASLGTLNTEAFFGQGTRLTVV.

This clonotype has just a few counts. The chain couples TRBV7-2 to TRBJ2-1; 9 positions agree with TRBD2. Germline CDR1 is SGHTA and CDR2 is FQGNSA. This CDR3 contains 17 residues. V was pared by 1 base and J by 9 bases, with 13 bases of the junction left unmatched. The CDR3: CASSLGGRLAVGGEQFF. In DNA form, the CDR3 reads TGTGCCAGCAGCTTAGGAGGGAGACTAGCGGTAGGGGGTGAGCAGTTCTTC. The whole variable domain, remainder taken from reference TRBV7-2 and TRBJ2-1, is GAGVSQSPSNKVTEKGKDVELRCDPISGHTALYWYRQSLGQGLEFLIYFQGNSAPDKSGLPSDRFSAERTGGSVSTLTIQRTQQEDSAVYLCASSLGGRLAVGGEQFFGPGTRLTVL.

Comments on this clonotype: A clone one base away is much larger, so this may be a read error. The rearrangement joins TRBV25-1 to TRBJ1-4; D is ambiguous. This CDR3 region has 15 residues. V lost 4 bases to trimming and J lost 3 bases, with 12 bases between them. Per germline, CDR1 MGHDK and CDR2 SYGVNS. CDR3 DNA sequence: TGTGCCAGCAGTGTGAACACGGGATCTAATGAAAAACTGTTTTTT. Residues: CASSVNTGSNEKLFF.

There are a few counts of this clonotype. This chain uses TRBV7-9 with TRBJ2-5, with 14 positions matching TRBD2. Germline values: CDR1 SEHNR, CDR2 FQNEAQ (reference sequence). Trimming took 5 bases from V and 2 from J; bases not matched to a gene: 7. This CDR3 spans 17 amino acids. The CDR3 region is CASSPGLAGGLQETQYF. The CDR3 DNA reads as TGTGCCAGCAGCCCTGGACTAGCGGGGGGCCTTCAAGAGACCCAGTACTTC. The entire variable domain, with the rest obtained from reference TRBV7-9 and TRBJ2-5, is as follows: DTGVSQNPRHKITKRGQNVTFRCDPISEHNRLYWYRQTLGQGPEFLTYFQNEAQLEKSRLLSDRFSAERPKGSFSTLEIQRTEQGDSAMYLCASSPGLAGGLQETQYFGPGTRLLVL.

This chain joins TRBV12-3 or TRBV12-4 and TRBJ1-2; D is unclear. The ends were cut back, 2 bases at V and 5 bases at J, with 9 bases in the middle. The CDR3 is made up of 13 amino acids. The CDR3 sequence is CASSLIPGYGYTF. CDR3 DNA sequence: TGTGCCAGCAGTTTAATCCCGGGATATGGCTACACCTTC.

This clonotype was detected ten times or more. The chain joins TRBV20-1 to TRBJ1-5, with 7 bases identical to TRBD1. Trimming took 4 bases from V and 9 from J; bases not matched to a gene: 9. CDR1 and CDR2 (germline): DFQATT, SNEGSKA (reference sequence). There are 13 residues in the CDR3. CDR3 region: CSATRKQGPPQHF. CDR3 sequence (DNA): TGCAGTGCTACAAGGAAACAGGGGCCGCCCCAGCATTTT.

This chain links TRBV7-9 with TRBJ2-3; D is uncertain. Germline assignment: CDR1 SEHNR and CDR2 FQNEAQ (reference sequence). V lost 8 bases, J lost 6 bases, and 9 bases lay in between. The CDR3 runs 11 residues. The CDR3 reads CASHFGDTQYF. Here the CDR3 DNA reads TGTGCCAGCCACTTCGGGGATACGCAGTATTTT.

The chain employs TRBV29-1 and TRBJ1-1; D is uncertain. Trimming shortened V by 3 bases and J by 7 bases, and 9 bases separated the two germline ends. The V gene's germline CDR1 is SQVTM and CDR2 ANQGSEA. The CDR3 has 11 amino acids. The chain's CDR3 is CSVDAEIEAFF. CDR3 nucleotides: TGCAGCGTTGACGCAGAAATTGAAGCTTTCTTT.

This clonotype has just a few counts. The chain links TRBV12-3 or TRBV12-4 to TRBJ1-5; a possible D gene is TRBD1 (5 bases). The V gene lost 3 bases and the J gene lost 4 bases, with 10 bases spanning the gap. This CDR3 is built from 14 residues. CDR3 region: CASSFVGENQPQHF. CDR3 nucleotides: TGTGCCAGCAGTTTTGTAGGGGAAAATCAGCCCCAGCATTTT.

This clonotype was detected only a few times. This chain links TRBV6-2 or TRBV6-3 with TRBJ1-1; D is perhaps TRBD1 (5 bases). Trimming took off 6 bases at V and 5 bases at J, with 16 bases between the two ends. CDR3 length equals 14 residues. Looked up from germline, CDR1 is MNHEY and CDR2 is SVGEGT. CDR3 nucleotide sequence: TGTGCCAGCAGCGCGTTCGGTGGGGCGACTGAAGCTTTCTTT. This gives the protein CASSAFGGATEAFF.

This clonotype was seen repeatedly, ten times or more. This chain links TRBV5-5 with TRBJ1-2; unclear D gene. CDR1 and CDR2 from the germline V gene are SGHKS and YYEKEE (reference sequence). The CDR3 has 13 amino acids. Trimming took 2 bases from V and 8 from J, leaving 13 bases between them. CDR3 sequence: CASSLGVSGGYTF. In DNA form, the CDR3 reads TGTGCCAGCAGCTTAGGCGTGAGTGGAGGCTACACCTTC.

This clonotype was seen repeatedly, ten times or more. CDR3 region: CASSLDRDNEQFF. The CDR3 DNA reads as TGTGCCAGCTCACTCGACAGGGACAATGAGCAGTTCTTC. The rearrangement joins TRBV18 to TRBJ2-1; 7 nucleotides match TRBD1. The germline V gene has CDR1 KGHSH and CDR2 LQKENI. This CDR3 region has 13 residues. The J segment lost 5 bases and the V segment lost 4 bases, leaving 2 bases of the junction unmatched.

In its sample, this clonotype was seen many times. V and J are TRBV6-5 and TRBJ2-2, with 7 bases matching TRBD1. The V gene end was trimmed by 1 base and the J gene end by 5 bases; junction bases not matched to a gene: 1. CDR3 size: 14 residues. Germline CDR1 reads MNHEY; CDR2 reads SVGAGI. As DNA, the CDR3 is TGTGCCAGCAGTTACTTACAGGGGACCGGGGAGCTGTTTTTT. Translating gives CASSYLQGTGELFF.

V is TRBV21-1 and J is TRBJ1-2; no check of the table's D call, TRBD1, against the DNA was made. TRBV21-1 is noted as a pseudogene. CDR3 length: 16 residues. This CDR3 reads CASSKERQGPLYGYTF. As DNA, the CDR3 is TGTGCCAGCAGCAAAGAGAGACAGGGTCCCCTCTATGGCTACACCTTC.

In its sample, this clonotype was seen many times. The chain uses TRBV10-3 and TRBJ2-3; D assignment may be TRBD1 or TRBD2 (6 bases each). The CDR3 runs to 14 residues. Germline V gives CDR1 ENHRY, CDR2 SYGVKD. Trimming took off 8 bases at V and 2 bases at J, with 14 bases between the two ends. CDR3 region: CAIRPGAVTDTQYF. DNA for the CDR3: TGTGCCATCCGTCCGGGGGCGGTCACAGATACGCAGTATTTT.

This clonotype appeared many times. The rearrangement links TRBV4-3 to TRBJ2-3, with 13 positions matching TRBD2. The CDR3 is 18 residues long. Germline V gene lookup returns CDR1 LGHNA and CDR2 YSLEER. J gave up 0 bases and V 0 bases, and 3 bases lay outside the gene matches. CDR3 amino acids: CASSQDRLAGGSTDTQYF. CDR3 bases: TGCGCCAGCAGCCAAGATCGACTAGCGGGGGGCAGCACAGATACGCAGTATTTT.

This clonotype has a count of ten or more. The chain couples TRBV20-1 to TRBJ2-1, with 7 positions matching TRBD2. The CDR3 consists of 15 residues. Trimming removed 1 base from V and 8 bases from J; junction bases left unmatched: 11. Germline-derived CDR1 and CDR2 are DFQATT and SNEGSKA (reference sequence). This CDR3 is CSARVTGGGSHEQFF. The CDR3 coding sequence is TGCAGTGCTAGAGTAACCGGGGGAGGGTCCCATGAGCAGTTCTTC.